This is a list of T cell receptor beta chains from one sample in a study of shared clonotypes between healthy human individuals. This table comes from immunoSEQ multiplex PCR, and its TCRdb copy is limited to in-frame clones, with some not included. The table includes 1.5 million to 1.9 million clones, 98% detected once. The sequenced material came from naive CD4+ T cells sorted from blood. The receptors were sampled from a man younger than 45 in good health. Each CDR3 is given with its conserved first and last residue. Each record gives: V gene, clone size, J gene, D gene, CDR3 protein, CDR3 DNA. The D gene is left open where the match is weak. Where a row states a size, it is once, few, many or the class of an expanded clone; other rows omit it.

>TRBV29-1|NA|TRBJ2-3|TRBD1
CSFTGAPDTQYF
TGCAGCTTTACAGGGGCCCCAGATACGCAGTATTTT
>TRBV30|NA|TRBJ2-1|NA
CAWRDLPGYNEQFF
TGTGCCTGGAGGGACTTACCGGGGTACAATGAGCAGTTCTTC
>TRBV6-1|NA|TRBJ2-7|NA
CASSEGRGEQYF
TGTGCCAGCAGTGAGGGCCGGGGCGAGCAGTACTTC
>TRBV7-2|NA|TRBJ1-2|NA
CASSLGGPGRELTNYGYTF
TGTGCCAGCAGCTTAGGAGGGCCGGGCCGCGAATTGACTAACTATGGCTACACCTTC
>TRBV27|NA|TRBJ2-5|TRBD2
CASARLWGGGQETQYF
TGTGCCAGCGCTCGCCTCTGGGGGGGAGGGCAAGAGACCCAGTACTTC
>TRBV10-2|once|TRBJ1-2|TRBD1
CASSELQGAGDGYTF
TGCGCCAGCAGTGAGCTGCAGGGGGCTGGAGATGGCTACACCTTC
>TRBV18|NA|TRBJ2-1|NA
CASSPSGTNEQFF
TGTGCCAGCTCACCCTCCGGGACTAATGAGCAGTTCTTC
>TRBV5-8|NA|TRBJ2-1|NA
CASSPGRLNYNEQFF
TGTGCCAGCAGCCCTGGAAGGTTGAACTACAATGAGCAGTTCTTC
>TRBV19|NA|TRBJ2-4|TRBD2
CASSIGLARDIQYF
TGTGCCAGTAGTATTGGACTAGCTAGGGACATTCAGTACTTC
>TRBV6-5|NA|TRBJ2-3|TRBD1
CASSYAGGSADTQYF
TGTGCCAGCAGTTACGCAGGGGGATCCGCAGATACGCAGTATTTT
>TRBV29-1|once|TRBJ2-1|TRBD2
CSALAGDPEQFF
TGCAGCGCCTTAGCGGGAGATCCTGAGCAGTTCTTC
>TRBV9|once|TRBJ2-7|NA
CASSVQLSHEQYF
TGTGCCAGCAGCGTACAGTTAAGCCACGAGCAGTACTTC
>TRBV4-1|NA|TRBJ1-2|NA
CASSQPGVGDGYTF
TGCGCCAGCAGCCAACCAGGGGTTGGCGATGGCTACACCTTC
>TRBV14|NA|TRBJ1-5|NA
CASSQGGERRPQHF
TGTGCCAGCAGCCAAGGAGGGGAGCGACGGCCCCAGCATTTT
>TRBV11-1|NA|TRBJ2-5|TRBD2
CASSQGLAGPGAQYF
TGTGCCAGCAGCCAAGGACTAGCGGGGCCAGGGGCCCAGTACTTC
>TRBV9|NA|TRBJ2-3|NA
CASSVGGRAEGDTQYF
TGTGCCAGCAGCGTAGGCGGTAGGGCCGAGGGGGATACGCAGTATTTT
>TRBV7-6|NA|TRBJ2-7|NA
CASSLGGISSYEQYF
TGTGCCAGCAGCTTAGGCGGAATAAGCTCCTACGAGCAGTACTTC
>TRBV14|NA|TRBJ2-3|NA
CASSPSDFPDTQYF
TGTGCCAGCAGCCCCTCAGACTTTCCAGATACGCAGTATTTT
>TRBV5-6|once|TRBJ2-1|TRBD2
CASSYSGLADRGQFF
TGTGCCAGCAGCTACTCCGGACTAGCGGATCGAGGGCAGTTCTTC
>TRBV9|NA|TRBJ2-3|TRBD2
CASSVGSSGSTYTQYF
TGTGCCAGCAGCGTAGGATCGAGCGGGAGTACATATACGCAGTATTTT
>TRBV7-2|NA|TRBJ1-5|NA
CASSLAINQPQHF
TGTGCCAGCAGCTTAGCGATTAATCAGCCCCAGCATTTT
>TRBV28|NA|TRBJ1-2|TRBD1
CASSETGGGYTF
TGTGCCAGCAGTGAGACAGGGGGCGGCTACACCTTC
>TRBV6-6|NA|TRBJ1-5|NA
CASSYLGNGNQPQHF
TGTGCCAGCAGTTATCTAGGGAACGGCAATCAGCCCCAGCATTTT
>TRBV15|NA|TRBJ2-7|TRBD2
CATSRGVSGSQRAYEQYF
TGTGCCACCAGCAGAGGTGTTAGCGGGAGCCAAAGAGCCTACGAGCAGTACTTC
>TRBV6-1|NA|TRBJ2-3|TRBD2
CASKALAGSPYTQYF
TGTGCCAGTAAAGCGTTAGCGGGATCCCCATATACGCAGTATTTT
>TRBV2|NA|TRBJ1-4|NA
CASRGNSATNEKLFF
TGTGCCAGCAGGGGAAACAGTGCAACTAATGAAAAACTGTTTTTT
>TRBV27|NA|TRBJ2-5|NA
CASSTREDGETQYF
TGTGCCAGCAGTACCAGGGAGGACGGAGAGACCCAGTACTTC
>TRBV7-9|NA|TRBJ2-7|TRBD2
CASSPGLAGTYSSYEQYF
TGTGCCAGCAGCCCGGGACTAGCGGGGACATACTCCTCCTACGAGCAGTACTTC
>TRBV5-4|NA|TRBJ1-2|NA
CASSLQGSAGYTF
TGTGCCAGCAGCTTACAGGGCTCGGCTGGCTACACCTTC
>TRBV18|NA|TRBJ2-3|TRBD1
CASSQTNRGRSTDTQYF
TGTGCCAGCTCACAGACGAACAGGGGGCGAAGCACAGATACGCAGTATTTT
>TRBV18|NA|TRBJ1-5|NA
CASSPGGRVQPQHF
TGTGCCAGCTCACCAGGTGGAAGGGTTCAGCCCCAGCATTTT
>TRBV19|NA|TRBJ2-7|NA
CASYNRDRGRRLAGNPPYEQYF
TGTGCCAGTTATAACCGGGACAGGGGGCGCAGACTAGCGGGAAACCCCCCCTACGAGCAGTACTTC
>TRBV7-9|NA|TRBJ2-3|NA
CASSLALDSITDTQYF
TGTGCCAGCAGCTTAGCCCTGGACAGCATCACAGATACGCAGTATTTT
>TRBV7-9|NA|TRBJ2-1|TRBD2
CASSASSGSTNEQFF
TGTGCCAGCAGCGCCTCTAGCGGGAGCACCAATGAGCAGTTCTTC
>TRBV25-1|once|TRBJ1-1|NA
CASRGVRTEAFF
TGTGCCAGCAGGGGTGTGAGGACTGAAGCTTTCTTT
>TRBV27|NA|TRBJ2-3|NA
CASSSWTESTDTQYF
TGTGCCAGCAGTTCATGGACAGAGAGCACAGATACGCAGTATTTT
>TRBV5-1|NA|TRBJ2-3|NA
CASGRGERTDTQYF
TGCGCCAGCGGACGCGGAGAGCGGACAGATACGCAGTATTTT
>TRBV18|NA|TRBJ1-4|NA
CASSPRTDVDEKLFF
TGTGCCAGCTCACCACGGACAGATGTGGATGAAAAACTGTTTTTT
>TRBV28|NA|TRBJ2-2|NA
CASSLGSQGKTGELFF
TGTGCCAGCAGTTTGGGGTCGCAGGGGAAGACCGGGGAGCTGTTTTTT
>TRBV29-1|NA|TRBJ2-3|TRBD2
CSVEDLRGARTSGRERTDTQYF
TGCAGCGTTGAAGATCTTAGAGGGGCCAGGACTAGCGGGAGAGAAAGGACAGATACGCAGTATTTT
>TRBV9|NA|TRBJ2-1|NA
CASSSRGDPMGNEQFF
TGTGCCAGCAGCTCTCGAGGCGACCCTATGGGAAATGAGCAGTTCTTC
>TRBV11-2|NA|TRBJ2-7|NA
CASSLEWSAYLSYEQYF
TGTGCCAGCAGCTTAGAATGGTCTGCTTACCTTTCCTACGAGCAGTACTTC